The text below deals with one TCR beta chain. These data come from a study of T cell responses to AZD1222 COVID-19 vaccine. Produced via immunoSEQ multiplex PCR; TCRdb's table is partial and in-frame only. The sample shows some 110,000 clones, roughly nine tenths of them seen only once. The CDR3 totals 14 residues. Germline loops: CDR1 SGHVS, CDR2 FNYEAQ. V shed 2 bases and J shed 7 bases, with 11 bases lying between them. The receptor comes from an adult in good health. The source material was peripheral blood, sampled on day 0 of AZD1222 vaccination. This chain links TRBV7-6 with TRBJ1-4; possible D gene TRBD1, 6 bases. CDR3 region: CASSLSRGGEKLFF. The CDR3 nucleotides are TGTGCCAGCAGCTTAAGCAGGGGAGGTGAAAAACTGTTTTTT.